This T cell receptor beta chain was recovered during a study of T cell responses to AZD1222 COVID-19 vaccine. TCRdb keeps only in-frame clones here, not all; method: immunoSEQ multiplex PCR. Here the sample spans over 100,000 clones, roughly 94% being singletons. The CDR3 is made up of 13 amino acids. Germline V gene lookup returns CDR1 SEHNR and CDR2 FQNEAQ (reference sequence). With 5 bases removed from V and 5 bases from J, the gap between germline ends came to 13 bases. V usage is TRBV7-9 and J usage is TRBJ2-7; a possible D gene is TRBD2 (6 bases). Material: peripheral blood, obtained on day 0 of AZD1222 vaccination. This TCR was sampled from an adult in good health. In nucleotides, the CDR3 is TGTGCCAGCAGCATGCGGGACCCTAACGAGCAGTACTTC. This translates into CASSMRDPNEQYF.